Given below is one TCR beta chain in context. Its antigen remains unknown. This entry is derived from a study of post-analysis software for immune sequencing data. About the research overall: Patients had relapsing-remitting, secondary progressive or progressive-relapsing multiple sclerosis; some lacked subtype. Points from the study as a whole: Controls significantly exceeded multiple sclerosis patients in normalized Chao1 diversity. There were five or six TRBV segments more frequent in patients than controls, and TRBV5-6, TRBV5-1 and TRBV20-1 were among them.

CDR1 is SGHVS, CDR2 FNYEAQ, per germline. The CDR3 totals 17 residues. The V gene end was trimmed by 4 bases and the J gene end by 7 bases; junction bases not matched to a gene: 13. Every TCR beta cDNA library bore unique molecular identifiers. MiXCR, run by TCRdb on the PCR reads, gives a single entry per CDR3 protein. The sample contains about 770,000 distinct CDR3 sequences, about 43% of which appear only once. The V and J genes are TRBV7-6 and TRBJ2-3; 11 bases line up with TRBD2. The sample taken for sequencing was blood. The TCR comes from a girl aged 5-17 years with multiple sclerosis. This CDR3 is CASSSLTSGASRNTQYF. CDR3 DNA: TGTGCCAGCAGCTCCTTGACTAGCGGGGCCTCCAGAAATACGCAGTATTTT.